Listed below are T cell receptor beta chains from one sample, sequenced in a study of cytomegalovirus exposure and HLA in healthy donors. Clones were sequenced by immunoSEQ multiplex PCR, and TCRdb holds only the in-frame ones, with some missing. There are about 88,000 clones in the sample, with 4.5% to 6.5% held by the top ten. Sequenced material: PBMCs. These TCRs come from a girl between 5 and 17 years old in good health and CMV-seropositive. CDR3s include the opening cysteine and the closing phenylalanine or tryptophan. D genes are given only for firm matches.

TGTGCCAGCAGCCACCCCACGGCCCCCGGGTCCCGCTCTGGGGCCAACGTCCTGACTTTC	CASSHPTAPGSRSGANVLTF	TRBV14	NA	TRBJ2-6
TGTGCCAGTAGCAAAGCGGACAGCACAACTGGGGCCAACGTCCTGACTTTC	CASSKADSTTGANVLTF	TRBV19	NA	TRBJ2-6
TGTGCCAGCAGCTCAGGAGACTTGGGACAGTATAATTCACCCCTCCACTTT	CASSSGDLGQYNSPLHF	TRBV7-6	TRBD1	TRBJ1-6
TGTGCCAGAACCAGCCCGGGACATGCAACAAATGGCAATCAGCCCCAGCATTTT	CARTSPGHATNGNQPQHF	TRBV25-1	NA	TRBJ1-5
TGTGCCTGGACAGGTCAAGAGAACCAGTACTTC	CAWTGQENQYF	TRBV30	NA	TRBJ2-5
TGTGCCAGTGAGCGGGGGGTGAACACCGGGGAGCTGTTTTTT	CASERGVNTGELFF	TRBV19	TRBD2	TRBJ2-2
TGTGCCAGTAGTATAGATCTGCCGGGAAGCTCACCCCTCCACTTT	CASSIDLPGSSPLHF	TRBV19	NA	TRBJ1-6
TGTGCCAGCAGCTTCACAGGGGGAGGTCAGCCCCAGCATTTT	CASSFTGGGQPQHF	TRBV7-9	TRBD1	TRBJ1-5
TGTGCCAGCAGCTGGGGGACACTGAACACTGAAGCTTTCTTT	CASSWGTLNTEAFF	TRBV11-1	NA	TRBJ1-1
TGTGCCAGCAAGGGAGAGGGCAATCAGCCCCAGCATTTT	CASKGEGNQPQHF	TRBV28	NA	TRBJ1-5
TGTGCCAGCAAGAATACAGGGGAGATGAACACTGAAGCTTTCTTT	CASKNTGEMNTEAFF	TRBV25-1	TRBD1	TRBJ1-1
TGTGCCAGCCGGGGAGGGGGCACAGATACGCAGTATTTT	CASRGGGTDTQYF	TRBV9	TRBD2	TRBJ2-3
TGTGCCAGCTCACCATTCCCAGGATGGGAGACCCAGTACTTC	CASSPFPGWETQYF	TRBV18	NA	TRBJ2-5
TGTGCCAGCAGCTCCCCGACTAGCGGGGGGGCCGGGAATACGCAGTATTTT	CASSSPTSGGAGNTQYF	TRBV9	TRBD2	TRBJ2-3
TGTGCCAGCAGCTTAGGGTTGCCGGGGTTGGGACTTCTCACAGATACGCAGTATTTT	CASSLGLPGLGLLTDTQYF	TRBV7-2	NA	TRBJ2-3
TGTGCCAGCTCGGGACAGCTGAACACTGAAGCTTTCTTT	CASSGQLNTEAFF	TRBV19	TRBD1	TRBJ1-1
TGTGCCAGCTCCCCCGGGACAACGAACACTGAAGCTTTCTTT	CASSPGTTNTEAFF	TRBV18	NA	TRBJ1-1
TGTGCCAGCAGCCCCGGGACTATACACGCCGGGGAGCTGTTTTTT	CASSPGTIHAGELFF	TRBV6-5	TRBD2	TRBJ2-2
TGCGCCAGCAGCTCGACAGGGTCTGGAAACACCATATATTTT	CASSSTGSGNTIYF	TRBV5-1	TRBD1	TRBJ1-3
TGCGCCAGCAGCTTGGTGGGGGCGGGGACAGTTTACAATGAGCAGTTCTTC	CASSLVGAGTVYNEQFF	TRBV5-1	NA	TRBJ2-1
TGTGCCACCAGCAGCGCACCTCGGGACAGAGACACTGAAGCTTTCTTT	CATSSAPRDRDTEAFF	TRBV15	TRBD1	TRBJ1-1
TGTGCCAGCAGTTTAATGGGGACAGCATATGGCTACACCTTC	CASSLMGTAYGYTF	TRBV27	TRBD1	TRBJ1-2
TGTGCCAGCAGTCGGACAGGGGTGGAGGAGCAGTTCTTC	CASSRTGVEEQFF	TRBV28	TRBD1	TRBJ2-1
TGTGCCAGCAGCGGAGGGACAGGGGAGCGGTCACCCCTCCACTTT	CASSGGTGERSPLHF	TRBV7-9	TRBD1	TRBJ1-6
TGTGCCAGCTCACTAACGCCAGGGGAGGCTTTCTTT	CASSLTPGEAFF	TRBV18	NA	TRBJ1-1
TGTGCCAGCAGCTTAATCCGACAGGGGGATAATCAGCCCCAGCATTTT	CASSLIRQGDNQPQHF	TRBV7-9	TRBD1	TRBJ1-5
TGTGCCAGCAGCCAAGGGACTAGCGGGGGGGCAGGAAGAGATACGCAGTATTTT	CASSQGTSGGAGRDTQYF	TRBV9	TRBD2	TRBJ2-3
TGCGCCAGCAGCCAATCAGGGAATCAAGGCACAGATACGCAGTATTTT	CASSQSGNQGTDTQYF	TRBV4-3	NA	TRBJ2-3